Listed here are 22 T cell receptor beta chains from one sample, sequenced in a study of circulating tumor DNA in untreated peripheral T-cell lymphoma. Profiling relied on immunoSEQ multiplex PCR, and the TCRdb table lists in-frame clones only, not all of them. The sample includes roughly 7,000 clones, around 76% of them seen just once. The sequencing sample was made of tumor tissue. The receptors originated from a human donor with peripheral T-cell lymphoma.

This chain links TRBV19 with TRBJ2-1; D is ambiguous. From germline, CDR1 is LNHDA and CDR2 SQIVND (reference sequence). The germline V and J ends were trimmed by 0 bases and 0 bases, with 9 bases remaining between them. The CDR3 totals 16 residues. The CDR3 here is CASSIEPLSSYNEQFF. The DNA for the CDR3 is TGTGCCAGTAGTATAGAGCCGCTGAGCTCCTACAATGAGCAGTTCTTC.

The V and J genes are TRBV29-1 and TRBJ2-3; 14 nucleotides agree with TRBD2. J gave up 6 bases and V 8 bases, and 13 bases lay outside the gene matches. The CDR3 sequence is 16 residues long. Germline assignment: CDR1 SQVTM and CDR2 ANQGSEA. This chain's CDR3 is CSTLRGTSGSRDTQYF. CDR3 sequence (DNA): TGCAGCACGTTACGAGGGACTAGCGGGAGTCGTGATACGCAGTATTTT.

The V call is TRBV6-8, the J call TRBJ2-5; D unresolved. The CDR3 covers 13 residues. Germline assignment: CDR1 MNHGY and CDR2 SAAAGT. V was cut by 0 bases and J by 5 bases, with 7 bases left in between. The CDR3 DNA follows: TGTGCCAGCAGTTACTCCCTGCTGGAGACCCAGTACTTC. Translating gives CASSYSLLETQYF.

The V call is TRBV28, the J call TRBJ1-2; tentatively, D is TRBD1 (5 bases). The CDR3 runs 16 residues. CDR1 is MDHEN and CDR2 is SYDVKM in the germline V gene. Between the trimmed V and J ends, which lost 2 bases and 7 bases, there was a span of 20 bases. CDR3 sequence reads: CASSLTVWGRVGGYTF. The CDR3 DNA reads TGTGCCAGCAGTTTAACGGTGTGGGGCAGGGTAGGTGGCTACACCTTC.

V and J are TRBV15 and TRBJ1-4; no firm D call. Germline loops: CDR1 LNHNV, CDR2 YYDKDF (reference sequence). CDR3 size: 15 residues. Trimming cost V 1 base and J 6 bases, with 12 bases left between them. CDR3 in DNA: TGTGCCACCAGCAGAGTTACATACCAGGATGAAAAACTGTTTTTT. It translates to CATSRVTYQDEKLFF.

The rearrangement links TRBV29-1 to TRBJ1-1; D is ambiguous. The CDR3 is 15 residues long. The germline gives CDR1 SQVTM, CDR2 ANQGSEA. V lost 3 bases, J lost 3 bases, and 17 bases lay in between. The chain's CDR3 is CSVDSGSAGYTEAFF. The DNA for the CDR3 is TGCAGCGTTGACTCAGGTTCCGCGGGGTACACTGAAGCTTTCTTT.

V and J are TRBV19 and TRBJ2-7; 7 bases agree with TRBD2. The junction had 3 bases not matched to a gene; V was cut back by 2 bases and J by 5 bases. CDR1 is LNHDA and CDR2 is SQIVND in the germline V gene (reference sequence). The CDR3 has 13 amino acids. The CDR3 nucleotides read TGTGCCAGTAGTATAACTAGCGAAGACGAGCAGTACTTC. This gives the protein CASSITSEDEQYF.

The chain employs TRBV7-5 and TRBJ2-4; the table's D gene call, TRBD2, was not cross checked with the DNA. TRBV7-5 represents a pseudogene. The CDR3 covers 18 residues. The DNA of the CDR3 is TGTGCCAGCAGCCTAGGGGAGGGAGCGGGAGGCTCCAAAAACATTCAGTACTTC. Translated, it gives CASSLGEGAGGSKNIQYF.

This sequence joins TRBV6-8 and TRBJ2-2; D may correspond to TRBD1 or TRBD2 (5 bases each). There are 18 residues in the CDR3. Germline V lookup: CDR1 MNHGY, CDR2 SAAAGT. V gave up 2 bases and J gave up 2 bases, with 18 bases separating them. CDR3 sequence reads: CASSYAFPGTENTGELFF. DNA of the CDR3: TGTGCCAGCAGTTACGCATTTCCAGGGACGGAAAACACCGGGGAGCTGTTTTTT.

CDR3 sequence (DNA): TGTGCCAGCTCACCAATACCTGGGGCCAACGTCCTGACTTTC. Translated, it gives CASSPIPGANVLTF. J is TRBJ2-6 and V is TRBV18; D is undetermined. The germline V gene has CDR1 KGHSH and CDR2 LQKENI. The V end lost 2 bases, the J end lost 2 bases, and 4 bases lay between the germline ends. The CDR3 contains 14 residues. Using reference TRBV18 and TRBJ2-6 for the parts outside the CDR3, the full variable domain is NAGVMQNPRHLVRRRGQEARLRCSPMKGHSHVYWYRQLPEEGLKFMVYLQKENIIDESGMPKERFSAEFPKEGPSILRIQQVVRGDSAAYFCASSPIPGANVLTFGAGSRLTVL.

This clone has a handful of counts. This chain connects TRBV6-8 to TRBJ2-1; D unclear. Germline V gives CDR1 MNHGY, CDR2 SAAAGT. CDR3 length equals 12 residues. Trimming took 7 bases from V and 6 from J, leaving 10 bases between them. The chain's CDR3 is CASNLDLNEQFF. DNA of the CDR3: TGTGCCAGCAATTTGGACCTCAATGAGCAGTTCTTC.

The chain combines TRBV7-8 with TRBJ2-3, with a weak D call TRBD1 (5 bases). CDR3 length equals 17 residues. The germline V and J ends were trimmed by 3 bases and 0 bases, with 16 bases remaining between them. The germline V gene has CDR1 SGHVS and CDR2 FQNEAQ. The DNA of the CDR3 is TGTGCCAGCAGCTTGCATCCAACAGGAAAAAGCACAGATACGCAGTATTTT. This gives the protein CASSLHPTGKSTDTQYF.

The chain uses TRBV6-8 and TRBJ2-3; 10 bases are a match to TRBD2. The trim removed 6 bases at V and 2 bases at J, leaving 5 bases unmatched. CDR3 length: 15 amino acids. Per germline, CDR1 MNHGY and CDR2 SAAAGT. Here the CDR3 reads CASRRTSGHTDTQYF. The CDR3 DNA is TGTGCCAGCAGAAGGACTAGCGGTCACACAGATACGCAGTATTTT.

This clone was detected a few times. V is TRBV6-8 and J is TRBJ1-5, with 9 nucleotides matching TRBD1. J lost 7 bases, V lost 4 bases, and 17 bases had no gene match. This CDR3 region has 18 residues. The germline CDR1 and CDR2 sequences are MNHGY and SAAAGT. CDR3 sequence reads: CASSFIFTSGTGRQPQHF. The CDR3, as DNA: TGTGCCAGCAGTTTTATCTTCACATCCGGGACAGGGAGGCAGCCCCAGCATTTT.

The rearrangement uses TRBV18 and TRBJ1-5; tentatively, D is TRBD1 (5 bases). The CDR3 covers 14 residues. Trimming shortened V by 0 bases and J by 7 bases, and 10 bases separated the two germline ends. Germline lookup yields CDR1 KGHSH and CDR2 LQKENI. The chain's CDR3 is CASSPPGGEQPQHF. As DNA, the CDR3 is TGTGCCAGCTCACCACCGGGGGGGGAGCAGCCCCAGCATTTT.

A remark on this clone: The DNA holds an ambiguous or unread base, and X denotes its residue. The J gene is TRBJ2-1, the V gene TRBV11-3; a weak D match, TRBD2 (6 bases). Germline V CDR1 and CDR2: SGHNT, YENEEA. The CDR3 contains 15 residues. Deletions cut 7 bases from V and 0 bases from J, with 13 bases between. The CDR3 spells CASXYSGGSYNEQFF. CDR3 sequence (DNA): TGTGCCAGCARCTATAGCGGTGGCTCCTACAATGAGCAGTTCTTC.

The chain carries TRBV19 and TRBJ1-2; perhaps TRBD1 as D (5 bases). Germline CDR1 is LNHDA and CDR2 is SQIVND (reference sequence). V was pared by 6 bases and J by 1 base, with 9 bases between. This CDR3 is built from 13 residues. CDR3 DNA sequence: TGTGCCAGTAGGGACAACTTTAACTATGGCTACACCTTC. As protein: CASRDNFNYGYTF.

This clone was seen a handful of times. Written as DNA, the CDR3 is TGTGCCAGCAGCCTGGGTGCAGCGGCGAACACCGGGGAGCTGTTTTTT. It codes for CASSLGAAANTGELFF. This chain links TRBV6-8 with TRBJ2-2, with D possibly matching TRBD2 (5 bases). V was trimmed by 6 bases and J by 0 bases, leaving 14 bases between them. The germline gives CDR1 MNHGY, CDR2 SAAAGT. This CDR3 is 16 amino acids long.

The V call is TRBV28, the J call TRBJ2-2; TRBD1 matches 8 bases. Trimming at V came to 5 bases and at J to 9 bases, leaving 11 bases not matched to a gene. The germline V gene has CDR1 MDHEN and CDR2 SYDVKM. The CDR3 consists of 15 residues. CDR3 DNA sequence: TGTGCCAGCAGTACTCGGACAGGGTTTGGCAGGGAGCTGTTTTTT. Protein sequence: CASSTRTGFGRELFF.

The chain has TRBV2 and TRBJ2-1; 10 bases line up with TRBD2. CDR3 size: 15 residues. The V gene end was trimmed by 3 bases and the J gene end by 9 bases; junction bases not matched to a gene: 8. CDR1 is SNHLY and CDR2 is FYNNEI in the germline V gene. The CDR3, as DNA: TGTGCCAGCAGTGACCCGGGACTAGCGTCATCTGAGCAGTTCTTC. Its translation is CASSDPGLASSEQFF.

This chain uses TRBV10-1 with TRBJ2-7; no definite D call. Germline CDR1 is WNHNN and CDR2 is SYGVQD (reference sequence). V lost 0 bases and J 7 bases, leaving 13 bases between the germline ends. The CDR3 runs to 14 residues. The CDR3 nucleotides are TGCGCCAGCAGTGAGTCTTTTAGGGCACGGGAGCAGTACTTC. Translating it yields CASSESFRAREQYF.

The chain has TRBV6-8 and TRBJ2-5, with 11 bases identical to TRBD1. Germline CDR1 and CDR2: MNHGY and SAAAGT. CDR3 length: 13 amino acids. Germline trimming cut 10 bases from V and 5 bases from J; bases unmatched to any gene: 6. The CDR3 reads CAIRGQGAETQYF. The CDR3 nucleotides are TGTGCCATCAGAGGACAGGGGGCGGAGACCCAGTACTTC.